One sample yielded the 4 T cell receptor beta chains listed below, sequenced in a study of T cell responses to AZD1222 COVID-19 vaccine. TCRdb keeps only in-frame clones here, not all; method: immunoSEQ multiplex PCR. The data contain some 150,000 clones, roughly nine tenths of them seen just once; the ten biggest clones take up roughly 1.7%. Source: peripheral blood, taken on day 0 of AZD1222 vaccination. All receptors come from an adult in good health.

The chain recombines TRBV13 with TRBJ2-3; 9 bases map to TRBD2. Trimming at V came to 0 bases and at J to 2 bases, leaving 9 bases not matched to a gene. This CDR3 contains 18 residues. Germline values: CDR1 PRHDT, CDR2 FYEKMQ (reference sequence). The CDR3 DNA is TGTGCCAGCAGCTTAGGGCCCCCGCGGGGGGGGAACACAGATACGCAGTATTTT. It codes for CASSLGPPRGGNTDTQYF.

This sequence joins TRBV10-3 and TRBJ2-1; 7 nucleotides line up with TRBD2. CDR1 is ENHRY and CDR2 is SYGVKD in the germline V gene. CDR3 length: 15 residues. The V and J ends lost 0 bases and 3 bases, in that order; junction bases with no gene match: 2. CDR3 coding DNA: TGTGCCATCAGTGAGTCGGCTAGCGGCTACAATGAGCAGTTCTTC. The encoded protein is CAISESASGYNEQFF.

CDR3: CASTTLNKGSNQPQHF. The CDR3 nucleotides are TGTGCCAGTACAACCTTGAACAAGGGGAGCAATCAGCCCCAGCATTTT. The genes are TRBV19 and TRBJ1-5, with a possible D match to TRBD1 (5 bases). There are 16 residues in the CDR3. V lost 7 bases, J lost 1 base, and 17 bases lay in between. The germline gives CDR1 LNHDA, CDR2 SQIVND (reference sequence).

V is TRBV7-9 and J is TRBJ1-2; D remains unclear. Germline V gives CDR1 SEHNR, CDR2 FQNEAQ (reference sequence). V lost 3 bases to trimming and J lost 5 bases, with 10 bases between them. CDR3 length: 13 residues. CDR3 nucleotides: TGTGCCAGCAGCTTGGCTTCTCCGTATGGCTACACCTTC. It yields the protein CASSLASPYGYTF.